This TCR beta chain comes out of a study of cytomegalovirus exposure and HLA in healthy donors. Study-wide results and limits: Previous analysis showed most TCR beta V segments were productive about 87% or about 30% of the time. In a later analysis, TCR beta V- and J-gene trimming showed a link to a missense DCLRE1C variant. With high specificity and sensitivity, the classifier reportedly diagnosed cytomegalovirus status. Most sequenced TCRs were rare (though some public TCRs occurred in many donors).

In the PCR, 60 Vbeta and 13 Jbeta primers were used. This table comes from immunoSEQ multiplex PCR, and its TCRdb copy is limited to in-frame clones, with some not included. The data hold approximately 190,000 clones, with approximately 88% observed a single time. V dropped 5 bases and J dropped 4; count of bases not matched to a gene: 9. Germline CDR1 reads SGHAT; CDR2 reads FQNNGV. CDR3 size: 16 residues. A remark on this clone: What it binds is not known.

Specimen: PBMCs. The rearrangement uses TRBV11-2 and TRBJ2-3; TRBD2 agrees at 10 bases. The receptor comes from a woman in her forties or fifties in good health and CMV-seropositive. The CDR3 reads CASSTSGLAESDTQYF. The CDR3 DNA reads TGTGCCAGCAGCACCTCAGGACTAGCGGAATCAGATACGCAGTATTTT. The variable domain in full, with the rest retrieved from reference TRBV11-2 and TRBJ2-3, is EAGVAQSPRYKIIEKRQSVAFWCNPISGHATLYWYQQILGQGPKLLIQFQNNGVVDDSQLPKDRFSAERLKGVDSTLKIQPAKLEDSAVYLCASSTSGLAESDTQYFGPGTRLTVL.